Listed below are T cell receptor beta chains from one sample, sequenced in a study of early T cells in non-severe SARS-CoV-2 infection. TCRdb fed the 5' RACE reads into MiXCR, producing one record per CDR3 protein. Of nearly 80,000 distinct CDR3 sequences in the sample, roughly 12% were seen once. The sequenced sample consisted of whole blood. These receptors all stem from an adult who was a healthcare worker with PCR-confirmed SARS-CoV-2 infection or an uninfected control (not recorded which). Both conserved end residues are part of each CDR3. D genes are given only for firm matches. Some rows mark clone size as missing; the rest say once, few, many or name a class of expanded clone.

TRBJ2-2 - many TRBV7-2 14 CASSFRVHTGELFF TGTGCCAGCAGCTTTCGGGTCCACACCGGGGAGCTGTTTTTT
TRBJ1-1 - few TRBV21-1 15 CASSHTMTGNTEAFF TGTGCCAGCAGCCACACAATGACAGGGAACACTGAAGCTTTCTTT
TRBJ2-1 TRBD1 many TRBV24-1 16 CATSDLTRDRGLEQFF TGTGCCACCAGTGATTTGACGCGGGACAGGGGGCTTGAGCAGTTCTTC
TRBJ2-6 - few TRBV20-1 14 CSARDTSGANVLTF TGCAGTGCTAGAGACACCTCTGGGGCCAACGTCCTGACTTTC
TRBJ2-4 - many TRBV20-1 14 CSASMGPAKNIQYF TGCAGTGCTAGCATGGGGCCGGCCAAAAACATTCAGTACTTC
TRBJ2-1 - - TRBV12-3/TRBV12-4 17 CASSLKAGGYLAGEQFF TGTGCCAGCAGTTTAAAGGCAGGGGGCTACCTAGCGGGAGAGCAGTTCTTC
TRBJ1-1 TRBD1 many TRBV28 13 CASSQTGVAEAFF TGTGCCAGCAGTCAGACAGGGGTGGCTGAAGCTTTCTTT
TRBJ1-2 - many TRBV4-1 14 CASSPEGANYGYTF TGCGCCAGCAGCCCAGAAGGGGCTAACTATGGCTACACCTTC
TRBJ1-1 - - TRBV11-2 13 CASSQLRNTEAFF TGTGCCAGCAGCCAACTAAGAAACACTGAAGCTTTCTTT
TRBJ1-5 - once TRBV6-2/TRBV6-3 13 CASSQDYNQPQHF TGTGCCAGCAGTCAGGATTACAATCAGCCCCAGCATTTT
TRBJ1-6 - - TRBV6-5 15 CASRAGSSYNSPLHF TGTGCCAGCAGGGCAGGGAGCTCCTATAATTCACCCCTCCACTTT
TRBJ1-1 - few TRBV10-3 14 CAIKGADMNTEAFF TGTGCCATCAAGGGAGCGGACATGAACACTGAAGCTTTCTTT
TRBJ1-1 - few TRBV6-2/TRBV6-3 13 CASSPVLITEAFF TGTGCCAGCAGTCCCGTTCTTATCACTGAAGCTTTCTTT
TRBJ2-7 - many TRBV19 13 CASSIRGPYEQYF TGTGCCAGTAGTATACGGGGTCCCTACGAGCAGTACTTC
TRBJ2-3 TRBD2 many TRBV28 16 CASSFPPSGSRDTQYF TGTGCCAGCAGTTTTCCGCCGAGCGGGAGCAGAGATACGCAGTATTTT
TRBJ1-2 TRBD1 many TRBV18 15 CASSFGQGRSYGYTF TGTGCCAGCTCATTCGGACAGGGTCGGAGCTATGGCTACACCTTC
TRBJ2-1 - - TRBV4-3 13 CASSLRTGDEQFF TGCGCCAGCAGCCTACGGACCGGCGATGAGCAGTTCTTC
TRBJ2-2 TRBD1 many TRBV11-2 15 CASSRQGTNTGELFF TGTGCCAGCAGCCGACAGGGGACGAACACCGGGGAGCTGTTTTTT
TRBJ2-7 - - TRBV7-9 12 CASSRVLTEQYF TGTGCCAGCAGCAGGGTGCTCACCGAGCAGTACTTC
TRBJ2-7 - few TRBV4-2 14 CASSQGAATYEQYF TGTGCCAGCAGCCAAGGGGCGGCAACCTACGAGCAGTACTTC
TRBJ1-2 - - TRBV29-1 15 CSVIPPTGYAYGYTF TGCAGCGTTATCCCCCCTACAGGGTATGCCTATGGCTACACCTTC
TRBJ2-2 - many TRBV12-5 13 CASGLVRSGELFF TGTGCTAGTGGTTTGGTGAGGTCCGGGGAGCTGTTTTTT
TRBJ2-3 - many TRBV9 16 CASSVGVRTSTDTQYF TGTGCCAGCAGCGTAGGGGTCAGGACCAGCACAGATACGCAGTATTTT
TRBJ1-2 TRBD1 many TRBV28 16 CASSSIGTGLAYGYTF TGTGCCAGCAGTTCCATAGGGACAGGGCTGGCCTATGGCTACACCTTC
TRBJ2-3 - many TRBV11-2 17 CASSRANFGQPPDTQYF TGTGCCAGCAGCCGGGCAAACTTCGGCCAGCCCCCAGATACGCAGTATTTT
TRBJ2-6 TRBD1 few TRBV6-2/TRBV6-3 15 CASLTGGLGANVLTF TGTGCCTCCCTCACAGGGGGCCTTGGGGCCAACGTCCTGACTTTC
TRBJ2-7 TRBD2 - TRBV3-1 16 CASSHTSGRPTYEQYF TGTGCCAGCAGCCACACAAGCGGGAGGCCCACCTACGAGCAGTACTTC
TRBJ2-3 - - TRBV6-2/TRBV6-3 15 CASSYRQRGTDTQYF TGTGCCAGCAGTTACCGGCAGAGGGGCACAGATACGCAGTATTTT
TRBJ2-1 - many TRBV6-4 15 CASSRKGESYNEQFF TGTGCCAGCAGTCGGAAGGGGGAGTCCTACAATGAGCAGTTCTTC
TRBJ2-1 - many TRBV11-2 15 CASSSPFADYNEQFF TGTGCCAGCAGCTCCCCCTTCGCCGACTACAATGAGCAGTTCTTC